This passage covers 8 T cell receptor beta chains from one sample sequenced in a study of blood T cell repertoires in COVID-19. Method: immunoSEQ multiplex PCR; TCRdb's copy keeps in-frame clones and lacks some. The data hold 350,000 to 400,000 clones, with 86% observed a single time. The sample was peripheral blood. All receptors derive from a woman aged 55-69 years with COVID-19, enrolled during active disease.

This clone appeared a single time. J is TRBJ1-3 and V is TRBV6-5, with D maybe TRBD1 (6 bases). This CDR3 comprises 16 residues. The germline V gene encodes CDR1 MNHEY and CDR2 SVGAGI. Trimming removed 4 bases from V and 4 bases from J, with 17 bases in between. The CDR3 region is CASSSTGTPSGNTIYF. The CDR3, as DNA: TGTGCCAGCAGTTCGACCGGGACACCAAGCGGAAACACCATATATTTT.

The chain links TRBV4-1 to TRBJ1-5; D not certain. The germline V gene has CDR1 MGHRA and CDR2 YSYEKL. There are 16 residues in the CDR3. V shed 4 bases and J shed 0 bases, with 13 bases lying between them. This chain's CDR3 is CASSPRLQLSNQPQHF. The DNA of the CDR3 is TGCGCCAGCAGCCCCCGACTCCAACTTAGCAATCAGCCCCAGCATTTT.

The V and J genes are TRBV11-3 and TRBJ2-5; possible D gene TRBD1, 7 bases. The ends were cut back, 3 bases at V and 1 base at J, with 21 bases in the middle. The CDR3 is 18 residues long. CDR1 and CDR2 (germline): SGHNT, YENEEA. CDR3 DNA sequence: TGTGCCAGCAGCTTTGGGGGGCAGGGGGGAGCTAGCCAAGAGACCCAGTACTTC. It translates to CASSFGGQGGASQETQYF.

In the case of this clone: Different DNA sequences within this sample yield the same CDR3. The chain recombines TRBV7-3 with TRBJ1-2; 8 nucleotides match TRBD1. The V gene end was trimmed by 4 bases and the J gene end by 4 bases; junction bases not matched to a gene: 5. Germline CDR1 SGHTA, CDR2 FQGTGA. The CDR3 has 14 residues. This CDR3 reads CASSSGQGAYGYTF. The CDR3 coding sequence is TGTGCCAGCAGCTCGGGGCAGGGGGCCTATGGCTACACCTTC. The full variable domain, in which reference TRBV7-3 and TRBJ1-2 provide the parts outside the CDR3, is GAGVSQTPSNKVTEKGKYVELRCDPISGHTALYWYRQSLGQGPEFLIYFQGTGAADDSGLPNDRFFAVRPEGSVSTLKIQRTERGDSAVYLCASSSGQGAYGYTFGSGTRLTVV.

J is TRBJ2-3 and V is TRBV4-3; 10 bases fit TRBD2. Trimming took 1 base from V and 6 from J; bases not matched to a gene: 4. The germline V gene has CDR1 LGHNA and CDR2 YSLEER. This CDR3 spans 15 amino acids. The CDR3 DNA reads TGCGCCAGCAGCCAAGCAGCGGGGGGGCCTGATACGCAGTATTTT. This gives the protein CASSQAAGGPDTQYF.

As DNA, the CDR3 is TGTGCCAGCTCACCGGACAGGAGGAACTATGGCTACACCTTC. Translated, it gives CASSPDRRNYGYTF. The chain has TRBV18 and TRBJ1-2; 7 bases line up with TRBD1. There are 14 residues in the CDR3. Germline CDR1 is KGHSH and CDR2 is LQKENI. The V gene end was trimmed by 3 bases and the J gene end by 2 bases; junction bases not matched to a gene: 3.

A remark on this clone: Germline is not matched at one junction end, which may reflect a read error. The V call is TRBV6-5, the J call TRBJ2-7, with TRBD1 as a possible D gene (6 bases). The germline V gene encodes CDR1 MNHEY and CDR2 SVGAGI. The CDR3 runs 12 residues. The CDR3 sequence is CASRADSYGQYF. The CDR3 coding sequence is TGTGCCAGCAGAGCGGACAGCTACGGGCAGTACTTC.

V is TRBV6-5 and J is TRBJ1-4, with a possible D match to TRBD1 (6 bases). CDR3 size: 16 residues. Trimming removed 2 bases from V and 4 bases from J, with 14 bases in between. Germline values: CDR1 MNHEY, CDR2 SVGAGI. The CDR3 spells CASSYGSRGNNEKLFF. The DNA of the CDR3 is TGTGCCAGCAGTTACGGGTCTAGGGGGAATAATGAAAAACTGTTTTTT.